Detailed here is one T cell receptor beta chain. The sample comes from a study of technical replicates of blood from a handful of donors. The method was immunoSEQ multiplex PCR; TCRdb's version includes in-frame clones alone and lacks a portion of them. The top ten clones hold about 0.25% of a sample with 75,000 to 100,000 clones, around 96% of them seen once. V shed 0 bases, J shed 0 bases, and the junction held 9 bases outside the gene matches. Germline loops: CDR1 MGHRA, CDR2 YSYEKL. This CDR3 contains 18 residues. The chain combines TRBV4-1 with TRBJ2-7, with TRBD1 matching 9 bases. Sequencing used T cells isolated from PBMCs. The TCR sequence derives from a human donor in good health. The CDR3 protein is CASSQESGQGYSSYEQYF. CDR3 nucleotides: TGCGCCAGCAGCCAAGAATCCGGACAGGGGTATAGCTCCTACGAGCAGTACTTC.